These T cell receptor beta chains were read from a single sample in a study of cytomegalovirus exposure and HLA in healthy donors. Produced via immunoSEQ multiplex PCR; TCRdb's table is partial and in-frame only. The top ten hold 1.6% of the sample, which has some 110,000 clones, around 75% seen once. Sequenced: PBMCs. These receptors were taken from a woman between 18 and 29 years old in good health and CMV-seronegative. CDR3s include the opening cysteine and the closing phenylalanine or tryptophan. A D gene is named only where the DNA matches it firmly. Only part of the rows carry a size: once, few, many, or a class if the clone is expanded.

CDR3 DNA: TGTGCCTGGAGCCTCAGCACGACAGGGACGGAGACCCAGTACTTC
CDR3 protein: CAWSLSTTGTETQYF
clone size: -
D gene: TRBD1
J gene: TRBJ2-5
CDR3 length: 15
V gene: TRBV30

CDR3 DNA: TGCGCCAGCAGCTTGTATAACACCGGGGAGCTGTTTTTT
CDR3 protein: CASSLYNTGELFF
clone size: -
D gene: -
J gene: TRBJ2-2
CDR3 length: 13
V gene: TRBV5-1

CDR3 DNA: TGTGCCAGCGCCGTTGGCGGGGGGGGACCAGATACGCAGTATTTT
CDR3 protein: CASAVGGGGPDTQYF
clone size: -
D gene: TRBD2
J gene: TRBJ2-3
CDR3 length: 15
V gene: TRBV2

CDR3 DNA: TGTGCCAGCAGTTTAAAAGGACTGGGGGCCAACGTCCTGACTTTC
CDR3 protein: CASSLKGLGANVLTF
clone size: -
D gene: -
J gene: TRBJ2-6
CDR3 length: 15
V gene: TRBV28

CDR3 DNA: TGTGCCAGCGGGGGGACAGGGAGGTTAGAGACCCAGTACTTC
CDR3 protein: CASGGTGRLETQYF
clone size: -
D gene: TRBD1
J gene: TRBJ2-5
CDR3 length: 14
V gene: TRBV2

CDR3 DNA: TGTGCCAGCAGTTATCGGGGGGGCTCCTACGAGCAGTACTTC
CDR3 protein: CASSYRGGSYEQYF
clone size: -
D gene: TRBD2
J gene: TRBJ2-7
CDR3 length: 14
V gene: TRBV27

CDR3 DNA: TGTGCCAGCACCCGAGACTACTACAATGAGCAGTTCTTC
CDR3 protein: CASTRDYYNEQFF
clone size: -
D gene: -
J gene: TRBJ2-1
CDR3 length: 13
V gene: TRBV28

CDR3 DNA: TGTGCCTGGAGTGTGGGCCCTATCGGAAACACCATATATTTT
CDR3 protein: CAWSVGPIGNTIYF
clone size: -
D gene: -
J gene: TRBJ1-3
CDR3 length: 14
V gene: TRBV30

CDR3 DNA: TGTGCCAGCAGCCATAAGGGGGGACAGCTGAACACCGGGGAGCTGTTTTTT
CDR3 protein: CASSHKGGQLNTGELFF
clone size: -
D gene: -
J gene: TRBJ2-2
CDR3 length: 17
V gene: TRBV7-8

CDR3 DNA: TGTGCCAGTAGCCCAGCCGGACAGGAGTCGTGGGGTCAGCCCCAGCATTTT
CDR3 protein: CASSPAGQESWGQPQHF
clone size: -
D gene: TRBD1
J gene: TRBJ1-5
CDR3 length: 17
V gene: TRBV19

CDR3 DNA: TGCGCCAGCAGCTTGGTCAGGGGGGCCACTGAAGCTTTCTTT
CDR3 protein: CASSLVRGATEAFF
clone size: -
D gene: TRBD1
J gene: TRBJ1-1
CDR3 length: 14
V gene: TRBV5-1

CDR3 DNA: TGTGCCAGCAAGGAGGGGGCGAGGAACACTGAAGCTTTCTTT
CDR3 protein: CASKEGARNTEAFF
clone size: -
D gene: TRBD1
J gene: TRBJ1-1
CDR3 length: 14
V gene: TRBV2

CDR3 DNA: TGCGCCAGCAGTGAGTCTATAACAGGGGGCAGGAACACCGGGGAGCTGTTTTTT
CDR3 protein: CASSESITGGRNTGELFF
clone size: few
D gene: TRBD1
J gene: TRBJ2-2
CDR3 length: 18
V gene: TRBV10-1

CDR3 DNA: TGTGCCAGCAGCTCCTGGCAGACCTACAATGAGCAGTTCTTC
CDR3 protein: CASSSWQTYNEQFF
clone size: once
D gene: -
J gene: TRBJ2-1
CDR3 length: 14
V gene: TRBV5-6

CDR3 DNA: TGTGCCAGCAGGGGGACACGCGGCGACGAGCAGTACTTC
CDR3 protein: CASRGTRGDEQYF
clone size: few
D gene: -
J gene: TRBJ2-7
CDR3 length: 13
V gene: TRBV2

CDR3 DNA: TGTGCCAGCAGCCAAGACCCCCGGAATGAGCAGTTCTTC
CDR3 protein: CASSQDPRNEQFF
clone size: -
D gene: -
J gene: TRBJ2-1
CDR3 length: 13
V gene: TRBV4-2

CDR3 DNA: TGTGCCAGCAGCCAAGATCGTAACAGCCGGGGTGAGGCTTTCTTT
CDR3 protein: CASSQDRNSRGEAFF
clone size: once
D gene: -
J gene: TRBJ1-1
CDR3 length: 15
V gene: TRBV4-2

CDR3 DNA: TGTGCCATCAGTGAGTCGGGGGGTACCTACGAGCAGTACTTC
CDR3 protein: CAISESGGTYEQYF
clone size: -
D gene: -
J gene: TRBJ2-7
CDR3 length: 14
V gene: TRBV10-3

CDR3 DNA: TGTGCCAGCAGTTTGAACAGGGTTCCGTATGGCTACACCTTC
CDR3 protein: CASSLNRVPYGYTF
clone size: -
D gene: -
J gene: TRBJ1-2
CDR3 length: 14
V gene: TRBV28

CDR3 DNA: TGTGCCAGCAGCACCTACGGACAGGGGGCCACAGATACGCAGTATTTT
CDR3 protein: CASSTYGQGATDTQYF
clone size: -
D gene: TRBD1
J gene: TRBJ2-3
CDR3 length: 16
V gene: TRBV7-8

CDR3 DNA: TGTGCCAGCAGTTATTCAGGACAGGGCCACTACGAGCAGTACTTC
CDR3 protein: CASSYSGQGHYEQYF
clone size: -
D gene: TRBD1
J gene: TRBJ2-7
CDR3 length: 15
V gene: TRBV6-5

CDR3 DNA: TGTGCCAGCAGTTTATTCGGGGAAGCTTTCTTT
CDR3 protein: CASSLFGEAFF
clone size: -
D gene: -
J gene: TRBJ1-1
CDR3 length: 11
V gene: TRBV28

CDR3 DNA: TGTGCCAGCAGTGCCAGCGGGGGCACAGATACGCAGTATTTT
CDR3 protein: CASSASGGTDTQYF
clone size: -
D gene: TRBD2
J gene: TRBJ2-3
CDR3 length: 14
V gene: TRBV25-1

CDR3 DNA: TGCGCCAGCACCCTTGAACTAGCGGGGGGCAGCTCCTACAATGAGCAGTTCTTC
CDR3 protein: CASTLELAGGSSYNEQFF
clone size: -
D gene: TRBD2
J gene: TRBJ2-1
CDR3 length: 18
V gene: TRBV10-2

CDR3 DNA: TGCGCCAGCAGTCAGGGAATGAACACTGAAGCTTTCTTT
CDR3 protein: CASSQGMNTEAFF
clone size: few
D gene: -
J gene: TRBJ1-1
CDR3 length: 13
V gene: TRBV5-1

CDR3 DNA: TGTGCCAGCACCGAGAAGGGGACCCCGGGGGGTGAGCAGTTCTTC
CDR3 protein: CASTEKGTPGGEQFF
clone size: few
D gene: TRBD2
J gene: TRBJ2-1
CDR3 length: 15
V gene: TRBV5-6

CDR3 DNA: TGTGCCAGTAGTGGGGGGGCCGGTGTGGTTGGCAATCAGCCCCAGCATTTT
CDR3 protein: CASSGGAGVVGNQPQHF
clone size: -
D gene: -
J gene: TRBJ1-5
CDR3 length: 17
V gene: TRBV19

CDR3 DNA: TGTGCCAGCAGTTGGGGACAGGCCCAGGACACTGAAGCTTTCTTT
CDR3 protein: CASSWGQAQDTEAFF
clone size: -
D gene: TRBD1
J gene: TRBJ1-1
CDR3 length: 15
V gene: TRBV6-5

CDR3 DNA: TGTGCCAGCAGCCCCGGACAGGGACTCAATCAGCCCCAGCATTTT
CDR3 protein: CASSPGQGLNQPQHF
clone size: few
D gene: TRBD1
J gene: TRBJ1-5
CDR3 length: 15
V gene: TRBV5-4

CDR3 DNA: TGTGCCAGCAGGGTGACAGGAAGCTCCTACAATGAGCAGTTCTTC
CDR3 protein: CASRVTGSSYNEQFF
clone size: -
D gene: -
J gene: TRBJ2-1
CDR3 length: 15
V gene: TRBV2

CDR3 DNA: TGTGCCAGCAGCTCAAGACAGGGGTTTAACTATGGCTACACCTTC
CDR3 protein: CASSSRQGFNYGYTF
clone size: -
D gene: TRBD1
J gene: TRBJ1-2
CDR3 length: 15
V gene: TRBV7-6

CDR3 DNA: TGTGCCAGCAGTTCCACTCTTAAATCCTACGAGCAGTACTTC
CDR3 protein: CASSSTLKSYEQYF
clone size: -
D gene: -
J gene: TRBJ2-7
CDR3 length: 14
V gene: TRBV27

CDR3 DNA: TGTGCCTGGAAGGTCTCGGGCAGGGGAAACCCTGAAGCTTTCTTT
CDR3 protein: CAWKVSGRGNPEAFF
clone size: -
D gene: -
J gene: TRBJ1-1
CDR3 length: 15
V gene: TRBV30

CDR3 DNA: TGTGCCAGCAGGTCTAAGACAGGGCCTTTCTTGGGGACCCAGTACTTC
CDR3 protein: CASRSKTGPFLGTQYF
clone size: once
D gene: TRBD1
J gene: TRBJ2-5
CDR3 length: 16
V gene: TRBV5-6

CDR3 DNA: TGCAGCGTTGAGTGGCTAGCCGATGAGCAGTTCTTC
CDR3 protein: CSVEWLADEQFF
clone size: -
D gene: -
J gene: TRBJ2-1
CDR3 length: 12
V gene: TRBV29-1

CDR3 DNA: TGCGCCAGCGCCGGGACAGGGAAAGCCGGGGAGCTGTTTTTT
CDR3 protein: CASAGTGKAGELFF
clone size: few
D gene: TRBD1
J gene: TRBJ2-2
CDR3 length: 14
V gene: TRBV5-1

CDR3 DNA: TGTGCCTGGAGTAAGAGCATGAACACTGAAGCTTTCTTT
CDR3 protein: CAWSKSMNTEAFF
clone size: -
D gene: -
J gene: TRBJ1-1
CDR3 length: 13
V gene: TRBV30

CDR3 DNA: TGTGCCAGCAGTTCGGAGGGCCTGGTGGGTGGCTACACCTTC
CDR3 protein: CASSSEGLVGGYTF
clone size: once
D gene: -
J gene: TRBJ1-2
CDR3 length: 14
V gene: TRBV6-6

CDR3 DNA: TGTGCCATCAGTGAACAGGGGGCTATAGGCTACGAGCAGTACTTC
CDR3 protein: CAISEQGAIGYEQYF
clone size: -
D gene: TRBD1
J gene: TRBJ2-7
CDR3 length: 15
V gene: TRBV10-3

CDR3 DNA: TGCAGCGTTGGTGGAAGGGGCAGCCCACCTGCAACTAATGAAAAACTGTTTTTT
CDR3 protein: CSVGGRGSPPATNEKLFF
clone size: -
D gene: -
J gene: TRBJ1-4
CDR3 length: 18
V gene: TRBV29-1

CDR3 DNA: TGTGCCAGCAGTGAAAACCAGGGCACTGAAGCTTTCTTT
CDR3 protein: CASSENQGTEAFF
clone size: -
D gene: -
J gene: TRBJ1-1
CDR3 length: 13
V gene: TRBV6-1